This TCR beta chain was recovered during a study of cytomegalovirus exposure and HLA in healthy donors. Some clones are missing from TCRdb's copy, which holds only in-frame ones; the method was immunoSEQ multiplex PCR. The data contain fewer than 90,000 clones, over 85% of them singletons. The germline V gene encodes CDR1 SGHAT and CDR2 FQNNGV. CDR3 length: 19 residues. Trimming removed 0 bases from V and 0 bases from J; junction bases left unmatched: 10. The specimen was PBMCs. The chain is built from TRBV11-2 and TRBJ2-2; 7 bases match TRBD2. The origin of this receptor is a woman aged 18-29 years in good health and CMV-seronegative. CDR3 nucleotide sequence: TGTGCCAGCAGCTTAGATCGATCTAGCGGCTATGCGAACACCGGGGAGCTGTTTTTT. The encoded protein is CASSLDRSSGYANTGELFF.